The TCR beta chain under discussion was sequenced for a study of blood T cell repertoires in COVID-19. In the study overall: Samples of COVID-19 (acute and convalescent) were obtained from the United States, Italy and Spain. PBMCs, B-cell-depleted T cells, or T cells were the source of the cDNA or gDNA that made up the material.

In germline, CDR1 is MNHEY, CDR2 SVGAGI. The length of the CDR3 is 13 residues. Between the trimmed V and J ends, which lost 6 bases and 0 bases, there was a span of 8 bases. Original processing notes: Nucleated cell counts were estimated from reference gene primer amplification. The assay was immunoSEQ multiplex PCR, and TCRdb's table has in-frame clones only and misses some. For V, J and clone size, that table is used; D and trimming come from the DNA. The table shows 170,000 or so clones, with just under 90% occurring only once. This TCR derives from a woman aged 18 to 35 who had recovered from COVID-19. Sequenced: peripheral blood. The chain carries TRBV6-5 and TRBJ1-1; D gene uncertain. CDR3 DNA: TGTGCCAGCAGCTCCGGTTTGAACACTGAAGCTTTCTTT. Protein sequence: CASSSGLNTEAFF.